This T cell receptor beta chain was recorded in a study of cytomegalovirus exposure and HLA in healthy donors. The CDR3 has 14 residues. Germline assignment: CDR1 MNHEY and CDR2 SVGAGI. V was pared by 4 bases and J by 8 bases, with 5 bases of the junction left unmatched. General study results and limits: Based on reports, TCR beta sequences accurately predicted HLA-A and HLA-B alleles for most subjects.

There were likely unrecorded immune exposures, though donors were nominally healthy when sampled. Amplification used 60 Vbeta primers and 13 Jbeta primers. Some clones are missing from TCRdb's copy, which holds only in-frame ones; the method was immunoSEQ multiplex PCR. The sample lists approximately 290,000 clones; around 80% were seen once. Regarding this clone: Its antigen is currently unknown.

The receptor was derived from a girl aged 2-9 years in good health and CMV-seronegative. The sample was PBMCs. The gene calls are TRBV6-5 and TRBJ1-4; 9 bases map to TRBD1. CDR3 bases: TGTGCCAGCAGTTCCACCGGGACAGGGGAAAAACTGTTTTTT. As protein: CASSSTGTGEKLFF.